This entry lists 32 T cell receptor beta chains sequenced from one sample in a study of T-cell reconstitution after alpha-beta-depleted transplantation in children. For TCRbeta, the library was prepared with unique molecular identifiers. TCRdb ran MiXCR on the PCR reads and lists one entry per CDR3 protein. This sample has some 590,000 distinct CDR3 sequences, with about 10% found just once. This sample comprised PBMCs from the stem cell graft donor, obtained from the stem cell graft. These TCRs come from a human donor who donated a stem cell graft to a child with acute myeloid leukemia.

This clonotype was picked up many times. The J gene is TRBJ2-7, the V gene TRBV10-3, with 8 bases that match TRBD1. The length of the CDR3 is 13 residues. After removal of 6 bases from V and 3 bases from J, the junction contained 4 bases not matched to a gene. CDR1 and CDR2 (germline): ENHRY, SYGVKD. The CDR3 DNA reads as TGTGCCATCAGGCCCACAGGGGGCTACGAGCAGTACTTC. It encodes CAIRPTGGYEQYF.

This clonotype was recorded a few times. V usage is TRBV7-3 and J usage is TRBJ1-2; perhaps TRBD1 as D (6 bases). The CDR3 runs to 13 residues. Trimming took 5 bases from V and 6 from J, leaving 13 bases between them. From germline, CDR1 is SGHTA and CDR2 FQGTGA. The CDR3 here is CASSLQGSDGYTF. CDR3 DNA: TGTGCCAGCAGCCTCCAGGGGTCCGATGGCTACACCTTC. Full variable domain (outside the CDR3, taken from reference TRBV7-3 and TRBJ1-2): GAGVSQTPSNKVTEKGKYVELRCDPISGHTALYWYRQSLGQGPEFLIYFQGTGAADDSGLPNDRFFAVRPEGSVSTLKIQRTERGDSAVYLCASSLQGSDGYTFGSGTRLTVV.

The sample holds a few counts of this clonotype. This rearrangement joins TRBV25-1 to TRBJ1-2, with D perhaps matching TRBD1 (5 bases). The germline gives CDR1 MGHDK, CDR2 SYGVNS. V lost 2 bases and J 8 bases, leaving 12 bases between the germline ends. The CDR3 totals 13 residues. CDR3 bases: TGTGCCAGCAGTGAACCCGCATCAGGGGGCTACACCTTC. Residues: CASSEPASGGYTF.

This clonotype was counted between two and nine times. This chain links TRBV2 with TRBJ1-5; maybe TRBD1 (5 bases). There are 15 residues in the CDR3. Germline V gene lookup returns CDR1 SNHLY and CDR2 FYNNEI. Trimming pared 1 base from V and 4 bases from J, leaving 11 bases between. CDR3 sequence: CASSEETAINQPQHF. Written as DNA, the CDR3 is TGTGCCAGCAGTGAAGAGACAGCGATTAATCAGCCCCAGCATTTT.

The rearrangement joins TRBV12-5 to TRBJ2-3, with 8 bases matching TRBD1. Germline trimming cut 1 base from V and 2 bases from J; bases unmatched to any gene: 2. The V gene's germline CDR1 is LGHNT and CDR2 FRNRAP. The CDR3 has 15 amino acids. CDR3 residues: CASGLGTGSTDTQYF. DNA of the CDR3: TGTGCTAGTGGTTTGGGGACAGGGTCCACAGATACGCAGTATTTT. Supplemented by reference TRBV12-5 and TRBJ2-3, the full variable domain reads DARVTQTPRHKVTEMGQEVTMRCQPILGHNTVFWYRQTMMQGLELLAYFRNRAPLDDSGMPKDRFSAEMPDATLATLKIQPSEPRDSAVYFCASGLGTGSTDTQYFGPGTRLTVL.

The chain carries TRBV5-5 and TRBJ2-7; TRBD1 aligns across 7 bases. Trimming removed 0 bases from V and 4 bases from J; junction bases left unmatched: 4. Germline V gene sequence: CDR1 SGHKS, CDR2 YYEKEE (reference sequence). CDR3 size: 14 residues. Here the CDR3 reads CASSLERDRYEQYF. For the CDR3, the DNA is TGTGCCAGCAGCTTGGAGAGGGACAGATACGAGCAGTACTTC.

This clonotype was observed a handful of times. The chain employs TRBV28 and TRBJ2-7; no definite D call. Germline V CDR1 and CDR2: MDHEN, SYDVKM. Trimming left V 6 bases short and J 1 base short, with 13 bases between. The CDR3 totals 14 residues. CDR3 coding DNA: TGTGCCAGCAGGGAAGTGGGTCGGTCCTACGAGCAGTACTTC. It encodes CASREVGRSYEQYF.

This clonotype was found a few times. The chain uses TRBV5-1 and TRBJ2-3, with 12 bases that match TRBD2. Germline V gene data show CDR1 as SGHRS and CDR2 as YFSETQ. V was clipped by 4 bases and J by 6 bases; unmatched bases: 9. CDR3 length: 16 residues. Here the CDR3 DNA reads TGCGCCAGCAGCCAAGGGACTAGCGGGTTCAAGGATACGCAGTATTTT. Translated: CASSQGTSGFKDTQYF.

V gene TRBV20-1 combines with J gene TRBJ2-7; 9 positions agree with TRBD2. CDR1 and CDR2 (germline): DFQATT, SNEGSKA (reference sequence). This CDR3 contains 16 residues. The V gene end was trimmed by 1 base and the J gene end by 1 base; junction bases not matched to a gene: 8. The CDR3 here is CSARVRLAGVSYEQYF. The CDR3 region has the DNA TGCAGTGCTAGAGTTCGTTTAGCGGGGGTTTCCTACGAGCAGTACTTC.

The CDR3 DNA sequence: TGTGCCTGGAGTCTGCCTGGACTAGCGGAACACAATGAGCAGTTCTTC. Its protein product is CAWSLPGLAEHNEQFF. The genes are TRBV30 and TRBJ2-1; TRBD2 agrees at 10 bases. Germline V gene lookup returns CDR1 GTSNPN and CDR2 SVGIG (reference sequence). V trimming: 2 bases; J trimming: 5 bases; junction bases outside the gene matches: 9. The CDR3 is 16 residues long.

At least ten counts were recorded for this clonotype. CDR3 protein: CASSLALLAGDYEQYF. The DNA of the CDR3 is TGTGCCAGCAGCTTGGCCCTACTAGCGGGTGACTACGAGCAGTACTTC. The chain couples TRBV5-6 to TRBJ2-7; 9 positions agree with TRBD2. CDR3 length: 16 residues. V shed 0 bases, J shed 3 bases, and the junction held 7 bases outside the gene matches. Germline V gene lookup returns CDR1 SGHDT and CDR2 YYEEEE.

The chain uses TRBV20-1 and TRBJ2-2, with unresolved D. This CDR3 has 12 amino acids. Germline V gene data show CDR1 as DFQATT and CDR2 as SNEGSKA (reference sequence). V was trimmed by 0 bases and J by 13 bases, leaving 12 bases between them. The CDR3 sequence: CSARDWQVGLFF. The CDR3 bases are TGCAGTGCTAGAGATTGGCAAGTGGGGCTGTTTTTT.

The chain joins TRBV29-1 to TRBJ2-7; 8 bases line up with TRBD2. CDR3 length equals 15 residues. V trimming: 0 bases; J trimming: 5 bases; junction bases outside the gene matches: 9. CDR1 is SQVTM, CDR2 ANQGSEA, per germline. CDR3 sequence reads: CSVEEAPGLDHEQYF. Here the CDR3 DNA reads TGCAGCGTTGAAGAGGCTCCGGGACTAGACCACGAGCAGTACTTC.

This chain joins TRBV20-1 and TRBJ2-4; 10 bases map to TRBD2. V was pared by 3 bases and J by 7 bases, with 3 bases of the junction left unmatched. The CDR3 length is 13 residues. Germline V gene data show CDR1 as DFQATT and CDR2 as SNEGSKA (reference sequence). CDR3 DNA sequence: TGCAGTGCTAGGAGCGGGGGGGGGAACATTCAGTACTTC. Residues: CSARSGGGNIQYF.

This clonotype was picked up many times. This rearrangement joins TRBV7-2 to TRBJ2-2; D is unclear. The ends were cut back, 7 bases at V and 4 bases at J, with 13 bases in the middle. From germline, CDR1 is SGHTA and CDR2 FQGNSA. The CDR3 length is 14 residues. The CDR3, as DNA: TGTGCCAGCATCTGGACCACGGGCACCGGGGAGCTGTTTTTT. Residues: CASIWTTGTGELFF.

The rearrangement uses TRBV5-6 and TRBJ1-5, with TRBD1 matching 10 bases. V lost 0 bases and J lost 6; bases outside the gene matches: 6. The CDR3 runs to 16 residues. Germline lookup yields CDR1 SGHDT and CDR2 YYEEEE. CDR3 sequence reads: CASSLGGQGIPQPQHF. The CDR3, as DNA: TGTGCCAGCAGCTTGGGGGGACAGGGGATCCCTCAGCCCCAGCATTTT.

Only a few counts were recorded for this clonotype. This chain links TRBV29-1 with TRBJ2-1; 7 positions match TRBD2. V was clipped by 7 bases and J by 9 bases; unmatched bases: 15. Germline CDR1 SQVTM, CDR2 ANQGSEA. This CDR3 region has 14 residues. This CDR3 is CSAGWGTTIGEQFF. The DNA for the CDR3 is TGCAGCGCCGGTTGGGGGACTACGATCGGTGAGCAGTTCTTC.

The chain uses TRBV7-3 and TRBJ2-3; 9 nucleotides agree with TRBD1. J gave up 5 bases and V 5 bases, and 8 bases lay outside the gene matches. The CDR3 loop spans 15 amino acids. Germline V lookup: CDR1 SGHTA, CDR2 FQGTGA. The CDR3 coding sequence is TGTGCCAGCAGCCTCCGGGACAGGGCCGGAGATACGCAGTATTTT. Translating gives CASSLRDRAGDTQYF.

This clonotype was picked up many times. This chain's CDR3 is CATSDNGQGETGANVLTF. The CDR3 nucleotides read TGTGCCACCAGTGACAATGGACAGGGGGAAACTGGGGCCAACGTCCTGACTTTC. V is TRBV24-1 and J is TRBJ2-6, with 10 bases that match TRBD1. Germline CDR1 and CDR2: KGHDR and SFDVKD. V lost 4 bases and J lost 2; bases outside the gene matches: 7. This CDR3 spans 18 amino acids.

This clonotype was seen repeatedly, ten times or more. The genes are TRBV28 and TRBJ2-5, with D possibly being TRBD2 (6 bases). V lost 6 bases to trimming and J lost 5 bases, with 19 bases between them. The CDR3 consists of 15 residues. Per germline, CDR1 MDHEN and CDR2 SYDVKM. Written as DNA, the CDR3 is TGTGCCAGCAGATCCGGGACTGGCCTGGGGGAGACCCAGTACTTC. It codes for CASRSGTGLGETQYF.

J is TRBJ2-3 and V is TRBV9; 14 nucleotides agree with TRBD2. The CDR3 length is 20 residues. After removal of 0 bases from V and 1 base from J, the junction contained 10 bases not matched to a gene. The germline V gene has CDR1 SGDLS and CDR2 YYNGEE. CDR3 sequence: CASSVERGLAGESGTDTQYF. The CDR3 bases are TGTGCCAGCAGCGTAGAGAGGGGACTAGCGGGAGAGTCGGGCACAGATACGCAGTATTTT. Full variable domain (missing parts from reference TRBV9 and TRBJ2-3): DSGVTQTPKHLITATGQRVTLRCSPRSGDLSVYWYQQSLDQGLQFLIQYYNGEERAKGNILERFSAQQFPDLHSELNLSSLELGDSALYFCASSVERGLAGESGTDTQYFGPGTRLTVL.

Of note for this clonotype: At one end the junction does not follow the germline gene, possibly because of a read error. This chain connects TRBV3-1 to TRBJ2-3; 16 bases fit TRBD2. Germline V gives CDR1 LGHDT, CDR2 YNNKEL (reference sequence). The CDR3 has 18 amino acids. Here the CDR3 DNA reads TGTACCAGCTGTCCGGGACTAGCGGGAGGGCCTGGCACAGATACGCAGTATTTT. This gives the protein CTSCPGLAGGPGTDTQYF.

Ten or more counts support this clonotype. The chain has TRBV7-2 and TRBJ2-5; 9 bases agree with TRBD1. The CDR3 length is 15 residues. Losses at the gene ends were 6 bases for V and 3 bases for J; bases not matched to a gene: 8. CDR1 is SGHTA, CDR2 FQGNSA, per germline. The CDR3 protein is CASSWPGTGKETQYF. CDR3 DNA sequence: TGTGCCAGCAGTTGGCCGGGGACAGGGAAAGAGACCCAGTACTTC.

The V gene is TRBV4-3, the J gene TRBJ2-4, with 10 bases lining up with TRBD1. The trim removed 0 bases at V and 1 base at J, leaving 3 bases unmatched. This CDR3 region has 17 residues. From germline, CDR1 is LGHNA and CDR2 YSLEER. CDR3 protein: CASSQEWGQGAKNIQYF. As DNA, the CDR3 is TGCGCCAGCAGCCAAGAATGGGGACAGGGGGCCAAAAACATTCAGTACTTC.

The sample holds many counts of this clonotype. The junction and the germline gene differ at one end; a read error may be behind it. CDR3 in amino acids: CASSRGQNTEAFF. The CDR3 bases are TGTGCCAGCTCCCGAGGACAGAACACTGAAGCTTTCTTT. The rearrangement joins TRBV4-3 to TRBJ1-1; maybe TRBD1 (5 bases). This CDR3 is built from 13 residues. Per the germline V gene, CDR1 is LGHNA and CDR2 is YSLEER.

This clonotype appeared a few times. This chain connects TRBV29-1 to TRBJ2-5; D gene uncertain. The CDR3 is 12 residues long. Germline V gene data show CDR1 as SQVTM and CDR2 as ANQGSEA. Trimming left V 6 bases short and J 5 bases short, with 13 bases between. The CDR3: CSVKEGQETQYF. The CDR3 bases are TGCAGCGTCAAGGAAGGCCAGGAGACCCAGTACTTC. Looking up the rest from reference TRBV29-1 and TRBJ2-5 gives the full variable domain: SAVISQKPSRDICQRGTSLTIQCQVDSQVTMMFWYRQQPGQSLTLIATANQGSEATYESGFVIDKFPISRPNLTFSTLTVSNMSPEDSSIYLCSVKEGQETQYFGPGTRLLVL.

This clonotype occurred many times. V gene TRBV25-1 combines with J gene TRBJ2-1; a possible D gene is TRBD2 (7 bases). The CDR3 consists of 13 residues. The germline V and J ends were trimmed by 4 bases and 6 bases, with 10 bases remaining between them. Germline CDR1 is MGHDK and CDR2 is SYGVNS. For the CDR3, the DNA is TGTGCCAGCAGTGCGGGGGGCCCCAATGAGCAGTTCTTC. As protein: CASSAGGPNEQFF.

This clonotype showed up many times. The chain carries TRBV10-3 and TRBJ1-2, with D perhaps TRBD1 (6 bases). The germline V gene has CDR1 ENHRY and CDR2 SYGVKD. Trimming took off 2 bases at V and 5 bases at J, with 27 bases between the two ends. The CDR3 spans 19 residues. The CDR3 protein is CAISERIDEDRTPGYGYTF. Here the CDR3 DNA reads TGTGCCATCAGTGAGAGGATAGACGAAGACAGGACGCCTGGGTATGGCTACACCTTC.

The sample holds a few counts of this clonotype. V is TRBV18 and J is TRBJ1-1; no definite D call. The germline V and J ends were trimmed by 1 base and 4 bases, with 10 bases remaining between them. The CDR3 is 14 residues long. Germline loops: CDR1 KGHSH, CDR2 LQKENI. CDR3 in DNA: TGTGCCAGCTCACCACGGCGGGAGTTCACTGAAGCTTTCTTT. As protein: CASSPRREFTEAFF.

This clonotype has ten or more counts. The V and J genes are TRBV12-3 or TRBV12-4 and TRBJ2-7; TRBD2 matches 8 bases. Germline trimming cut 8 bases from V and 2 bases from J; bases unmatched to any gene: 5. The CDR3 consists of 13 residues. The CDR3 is CASGAGATYEQYF. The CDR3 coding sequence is TGTGCCAGCGGAGCGGGAGCCACCTACGAGCAGTACTTC.

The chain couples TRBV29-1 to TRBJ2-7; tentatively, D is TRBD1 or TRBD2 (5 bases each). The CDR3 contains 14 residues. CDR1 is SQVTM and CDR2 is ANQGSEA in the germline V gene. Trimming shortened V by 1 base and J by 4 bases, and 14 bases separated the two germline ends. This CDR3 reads CSVEARESGYEQYF. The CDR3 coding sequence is TGCAGCGTTGAAGCAAGGGAGTCAGGGTACGAGCAGTACTTC.

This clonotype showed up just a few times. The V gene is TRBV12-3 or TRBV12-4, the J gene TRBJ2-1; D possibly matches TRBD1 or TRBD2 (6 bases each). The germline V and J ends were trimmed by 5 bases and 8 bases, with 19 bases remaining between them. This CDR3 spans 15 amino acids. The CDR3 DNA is TGTGCCAGCAGTCTTAGCGGACTCCCAGGGGATGAGCAGTTCTTC. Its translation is CASSLSGLPGDEQFF.